This T cell receptor (beta chain) originates from a study of shared clonotypes between healthy human individuals. V lost 0 bases and J 6 bases, leaving 14 bases between the germline ends. The CDR3 is 15 amino acids. Germline V gene lookup returns CDR1 SGDLS and CDR2 YYNGEE. It was 150 to 200 ng DNA, 33,000 or so T cell genomes, that sorted-subset replicate PCRs used. Clones were read by immunoSEQ multiplex PCR, and TCRdb kept only the in-frame ones, dropping some. The data hold millions of clones, with 85% to 95% observed a single time. It was CD45RO-negative cells, positively selected for CCR7, that made up naive CD8 cells, with terminally differentiated effector memory CD45RA+ cells excluded. Recent acute infections and vaccinations were absent in the healthy HIV-negative adult donors.

The receptor was isolated from a man aged 18 to 30 in good health. Some clones in this sample may be carry-over from other donors' samples. The sequenced sample was naive CD8+ T cells from PBMCs. This sequence joins TRBV9 and TRBJ2-3; D is possibly TRBD2 (6 bases). In DNA form, the CDR3 reads TGTGCCAGCAGCGTAGCCGGGAGAGGTGCGGATACGCAGTATTTT. This sequence encodes CASSVAGRGADTQYF.